This is a list of T cell receptor beta chains from one sample in a study of T cell responses to AZD1222 COVID-19 vaccine. Profiling relied on immunoSEQ multiplex PCR, and the TCRdb table lists in-frame clones only, not all of them. The data contain 150,000 or so clones, about 91% of them singletons. Sequencing was performed on peripheral blood, taken on day 0 of AZD1222 vaccination. Receptor source: an adult in good health. Both conserved end residues are part of each CDR3. A D gene is named only where the DNA matches it firmly. Part of the rows lack a size; the others show once, few, many or a class for expanded clones.

v_gene	abundance	j_gene	d_gene	CDR3aa	CDR3nt
TRBV18	-	TRBJ2-3	TRBD2	CASSPLRGASGDTQYF	TGTGCCAGCTCACCACTGCGGGGGGCCTCCGGGGATACGCAGTATTTT
TRBV19	few	TRBJ1-2	TRBD1	CASSPGQGYGYTF	TGTGCCAGTAGTCCCGGACAGGGCTATGGCTACACCTTC
TRBV27	-	TRBJ1-5	TRBD1	CASSLYAKLGQGWDQPQHF	TGTGCCAGCAGTTTGTATGCGAAGCTCGGACAGGGGTGGGATCAGCCCCAGCATTTT
TRBV9	-	TRBJ2-1	-	CASSVNRASSYNEQFF	TGTGCCAGCAGTGTTAACAGGGCAAGCTCCTACAATGAGCAGTTCTTC
TRBV6-2/TRBV6-3	-	TRBJ2-2	-	CASSSYTGELFF	TGTGCCAGCAGTAGTTACACCGGGGAGCTGTTTTTT
TRBV19	-	TRBJ1-1	-	CASIPGAGGAFF	TGTGCCAGTATCCCGGGGGCTGGAGGAGCTTTCTTT
TRBV12-3/TRBV12-4	-	TRBJ1-1	-	CASSRGGREAFF	TGTGCCAGCAGCCGTGGGGGTCGGGAAGCTTTCTTT
TRBV27	-	TRBJ2-3	TRBD2	CASSLSVLAASTDTQYF	TGTGCCAGCAGTTTATCGGTCCTAGCGGCTAGCACAGATACGCAGTATTTT
TRBV4-3	-	TRBJ1-1	TRBD1	CASSQGARGRTEAFF	TGCGCCAGCAGCCAAGGTGCCAGGGGGCGTACTGAAGCTTTCTTT
TRBV7-8	-	TRBJ2-5	-	CASSLAVGEETQYF	TGTGCCAGCAGCTTAGCGGTTGGGGAAGAGACCCAGTACTTC
TRBV7-9	-	TRBJ1-1	-	CASSSGYSTEAFF	TGTGCCAGCAGTTCAGGGTACTCCACTGAAGCTTTCTTT
TRBV6-5	-	TRBJ2-7	TRBD2	CASRGLETYEQYF	TGTGCCAGCAGGGGACTAGAAACCTACGAGCAGTACTTC
TRBV10-3	-	TRBJ1-3	-	CAITDTRASGNTIYF	TGTGCCATCACTGACACCAGGGCGTCTGGAAACACCATATATTTT
TRBV7-2	-	TRBJ2-5	TRBD2	CASSLAGGPPRETQYF	TGTGCCAGCAGCCTAGCGGGAGGCCCCCCGCGGGAGACCCAGTACTTC
TRBV6-5	-	TRBJ2-7	-	CASSYSSSYEQYF	TGTGCCAGCAGTTACTCGAGCTCCTACGAGCAGTACTTC
TRBV19	-	TRBJ1-2	-	CASSSTGRPYGYTF	TGTGCCAGTAGTTCAACAGGGCGACCCTATGGCTACACCTTC
TRBV13	once	TRBJ2-4	-	CASSLRQNYQYF	TGTGCCAGCAGCTTGCGACAGAATTATCAGTACTTC
TRBV12-5	-	TRBJ1-4	-	CASGLDWVLFF	TGTGCTAGTGGTTTAGACTGGGTGCTGTTTTTT
TRBV4-2	-	TRBJ1-3	-	CASSQEDSSGNTIYF	TGTGCCAGCAGCCAAGAGGACAGCTCTGGAAACACCATATATTTT
TRBV7-8	-	TRBJ2-7	-	CASSPLSGTGTYEQYF	TGTGCCAGCAGCCCCCTCTCCGGGACGGGGACTTACGAGCAGTACTTC
TRBV24-1	-	TRBJ1-2	-	CATSEAGSEGYTF	TGTGCCACCAGTGAAGCAGGTTCGGAGGGCTACACCTTC
TRBV7-2	-	TRBJ1-3	-	CASSLFRGSGNTIYF	TGTGCCAGCAGCTTGTTCAGGGGCTCTGGAAACACCATATATTTT
TRBV19	-	TRBJ1-1	TRBD1	CASSITGENTEAFF	TGTGCCAGTAGTATCACAGGGGAGAACACTGAAGCTTTCTTT
TRBV7-3	-	TRBJ1-1	-	CASSLIRQPMNTEAFF	TGTGCCAGCAGCTTAATTAGACAGCCCATGAACACTGAAGCTTTCTTT
TRBV19	-	TRBJ1-5	-	CASSPRTESNQPQHF	TGTGCCAGTAGTCCCCGGACAGAAAGCAATCAGCCCCAGCATTTT
TRBV12-5	-	TRBJ2-1	-	CASGLVREVISPNEQFF	TGTGCTAGTGGTTTGGTACGGGAAGTCATTTCTCCCAATGAGCAGTTCTTC
TRBV5-1	-	TRBJ1-6	TRBD1	CASSLRPDRTTSSYNSPLHF	TGCGCCAGCAGCTTACGGCCGGACAGGACTACGAGCTCCTATAATTCACCCCTCCACTTT
TRBV7-2	once	TRBJ2-3	TRBD1	CASTQPGQGKYF	TGTGCCAGCACCCAACCGGGACAGGGAAAGTATTTT
TRBV4-3	once	TRBJ1-4	TRBD1	CASSQSRGPGTGVEKLFF	TGCGCCAGCAGCCAATCACGAGGGCCCGGGACAGGGGTAGAAAAACTGTTTTTT
TRBV5-1	once	TRBJ1-5	TRBD1	CASSSGTGGQPQHF	TGCGCCAGCAGCTCCGGGACAGGGGGTCAGCCCCAGCATTTT
TRBV7-2	-	TRBJ1-5	-	CASSSNRDQPQHF	TGTGCCAGCAGCTCAAACAGGGACCAGCCCCAGCATTTT
TRBV27	-	TRBJ1-1	-	CASSLLGENTEAFF	TGTGCCAGCAGTTTATTAGGGGAGAACACTGAAGCTTTCTTT
TRBV7-2	-	TRBJ1-1	TRBD1	CASSLAGGPTEAFF	TGTGCCAGCAGCTTAGCAGGGGGCCCCACTGAAGCTTTCTTT
TRBV25-1	once	TRBJ2-3	TRBD2	CASSEGGGGDTQYF	TGTGCCAGCAGTGAAGGTGGGGGGGGAGATACGCAGTATTTT
TRBV6-5	once	TRBJ2-3	-	CASTPQGTDTQYF	TGTGCCAGCACCCCACAGGGAACAGATACGCAGTATTTT
TRBV9	once	TRBJ2-1	TRBD2	CASSPESGRAKEQFF	TGTGCCAGCAGCCCAGAAAGCGGGAGGGCCAAGGAGCAGTTCTTC
TRBV11-2	-	TRBJ2-3	-	CASSWERSTDTQYF	TGTGCCAGCAGTTGGGAGAGGAGCACAGATACGCAGTATTTT
TRBV6-5	-	TRBJ2-2	TRBD2	CAAGPAGGITGELFF	TGTGCCGCCGGACCAGCGGGGGGGATCACCGGGGAGCTGTTTTTT
TRBV5-8	-	TRBJ1-5	TRBD1	CASSRGQGNQPQHF	TGTGCCAGCAGCAGGGGACAGGGCAATCAGCCCCAGCATTTT
TRBV15	-	TRBJ2-5	-	CATSGKVRETQYF	TGTGCCACCAGCGGTAAGGTCCGGGAGACCCAGTACTTC
TRBV9	-	TRBJ2-7	-	CASSAGSGEQYF	TGTGCCAGCAGCGCAGGGTCGGGCGAGCAGTACTTC
TRBV7-8	-	TRBJ1-1	-	CASSLVPRRNTEAFF	TGTGCCAGCAGCTTAGTGCCCAGGCGGAACACTGAAGCTTTCTTT
TRBV9	-	TRBJ2-1	TRBD2	CASSVYGGGAWEQFF	TGTGCCAGCAGCGTCTATGGCGGGGGGGCCTGGGAGCAGTTCTTC
TRBV2	-	TRBJ1-5	-	CASSGSSNQPQHF	TGTGCCAGCAGTGGCAGTAGCAATCAGCCCCAGCATTTT
TRBV5-5	-	TRBJ1-1	-	CASSSGLNTEAFF	TGTGCCAGCAGCTCGGGCCTGAACACTGAAGCTTTCTTT
TRBV9	-	TRBJ1-3	-	CASSPTGGSSGNTIYF	TGTGCCAGCAGCCCTACGGGGGGGAGCTCTGGAAACACCATATATTTT